These T cell receptor beta chains were read from a single sample in a study of T cell responses to AZD1222 COVID-19 vaccine. The repertoire was sequenced with immunoSEQ multiplex PCR; TCRdb's copy has only in-frame clones and lacks some. The sample has about 180,000 clones; 94% are singletons. The source was peripheral blood, collected 28 days after the second AZD1222 dose. All receptors derive from an adult who received the AZD1222 COVID-19 vaccine. Each CDR3 is given with its conserved first and last residue. Each record gives: V gene, CDR3 protein.

V: TRBV3-1/TRBV3-2
CDR3: CASSQQGGGYNEQFF

V: TRBV3-1/TRBV3-2
CDR3: CASSRRGHTQYF

V: TRBV2
CDR3: CASRRGLTETAFF

V: TRBV5-1
CDR3: CASRPYSGDTQYF

V: TRBV7-2
CDR3: CASSFGEAGGNEQFF

V: TRBV27
CDR3: CASSSGHLNTGELFF

V: TRBV6-6
CDR3: CASSPGQGNAGANVLTF

V: TRBV7-9
CDR3: CASGRTGDPTNYGYTF

V: TRBV4-3
CDR3: CASSQEVFRTTIYEQYF

V: TRBV19
CDR3: CASTPGQEVSPLHF

V: TRBV28
CDR3: CASSTTAAHGYTF

V: TRBV28
CDR3: CASTGQFREAFF

V: TRBV7-3
CDR3: CASSLGVNTGELFF

V: TRBV2
CDR3: CASSRDRENGYTF

V: TRBV5-8
CDR3: CASSSTGRGDSYEQYF

V: TRBV11-3
CDR3: CASSPPGTGISEQYF

V: TRBV9
CDR3: CASSVYGSNNEQFF

V: TRBV28
CDR3: CASIPGSSGANVLTF

V: TRBV6-5
CDR3: CASSLGGRRGYEQYF

V: TRBV25-1
CDR3: CASSEGFYVEQFF

V: TRBV7-2
CDR3: CASSSPGQPGNTIYF

V: TRBV5-1
CDR3: CASSLELREGRGQFF

V: TRBV6-4
CDR3: CASRGDRYTGELFF

V: TRBV6-5
CDR3: CASSYMPGTAEAFF

V: TRBV11-2
CDR3: CASSPPGPDTQYF

V: TRBV3-1/TRBV3-2
CDR3: CASSQMMNTEAFF

V: TRBV14
CDR3: CASSPPGLAGNEQFF

V: TRBV30
CDR3: CAAGVPSGNTIYF

V: TRBV18
CDR3: CASSPKNNQPQHF

V: TRBV14
CDR3: CASSQFAGLAGDNEQFF

V: TRBV7-3
CDR3: CASSLIGGADTEAFF

V: TRBV6-5
CDR3: CASGKFDTGELFF

V: TRBV20-1
CDR3: CSASFDRGTEAFF

V: TRBV6-6
CDR3: CASNPAGGSNQPQHF

V: TRBV27
CDR3: CASSGRGLSEETQYF

V: TRBV28
CDR3: CASSISSQGRNQPQHF

V: TRBV5-1
CDR3: CASSRANYGYTF

V: TRBV5-4
CDR3: CASSLAGPQETQYF

V: TRBV6-5
CDR3: CASSLQGGQPQHF

V: TRBV28
CDR3: CASSLWDRLAGRTDTQYF

V: TRBV9
CDR3: CASSVASGGEQYF

V: TRBV5-1
CDR3: CASSLTGQTSTNEKLFF

V: TRBV28
CDR3: CASSLLRRQRTGELFF

V: TRBV11-3
CDR3: CASSLGTGSYSPLHF

V: TRBV9
CDR3: CASSDPDREAGNTIYF